Following are 27 T cell receptor beta chains from one sample sequenced in a study of T cells in Graves' hyperthyroidism and ophthalmopathy. TCR beta CDR3 region amplification was performed from RNA transcripts. The TCR CDR3 first-round RT-PCR relied on the HTBI primer set. Each CDR3 protein is one row after TCRdb ran MiXCR on the multiplex PCR reads. The sample shows around 600,000 distinct CDR3 sequences, 16% of them seen only once. Material for sequencing was blood. The receptors were sampled from a woman aged 40 to 49 with Graves' ophthalmopathy.

This clonotype was seen repeatedly, ten times or more. This chain connects TRBV2 to TRBJ2-6, with D hard to call. The CDR3 spans 13 residues. CDR1 and CDR2 (germline): SNHLY, FYNNEI. The V gene lost 6 bases and the J gene lost 0 bases, with 3 bases spanning the gap. CDR3: CASRPSGANVLTF. The CDR3 region has the DNA TGTGCCAGCAGGCCCTCTGGGGCCAACGTCCTGACTTTC.

This clonotype was seen once. This clone may be a read error of a much larger clone one base away. It is likely a read error, because the conserved phenylalanine at the end of the CDR3 is missing. The CDR3 is CASSQSFAHEQYL. CDR3 bases: TGTGCCAGCAGCCAATCGTTCGCGCACGAGCAGTACCTC. The chain recombines TRBV16 with TRBJ2-7; no reliable D call. The CDR3 is made up of 13 amino acids. In germline, CDR1 is KGHSY, CDR2 FQNENV. V lost 0 bases and J lost 5, with 8 bases in between.

This chain links TRBV7-3 with TRBJ2-3, with 8 bases aligning to TRBD1. Per germline, CDR1 SGHTA and CDR2 FQGTGA. The CDR3 is made up of 15 amino acids. V shed 6 bases, J shed 4 bases, and the junction held 9 bases outside the gene matches. The CDR3 sequence is CASSRGQVGSDTQYF. As DNA, the CDR3 is TGTGCCAGCAGTAGGGGACAGGTCGGGTCAGATACGCAGTATTTT.

The chain uses TRBV10-3 and TRBJ1-5; TRBD1 matches at 8 bases. Germline V gene data show CDR1 as ENHRY and CDR2 as SYGVKD. The CDR3 is 13 amino acids. Trimming removed 10 bases from V and 4 bases from J; junction bases left unmatched: 6. In DNA, the CDR3 is TGTGCCAGCACCGGACAGGGTAATCAGCCCCAGCATTTT. The encoded protein is CASTGQGNQPQHF.

This clonotype came up many times. V is TRBV28 and J is TRBJ2-3; weak D call: TRBD1 (6 bases). Germline CDR1 and CDR2: MDHEN and SYDVKM. The CDR3 loop spans 13 amino acids. V was shortened by 5 bases and J by 7 bases, with 13 bases between the two germline ends. The CDR3 DNA is TGTGCCAGCAGTATCTCAGGGACAAATACGCAGTATTTT. Its protein product is CASSISGTNTQYF.

The rearrangement links TRBV7-9 to TRBJ2-2; D is possibly TRBD1 (5 bases). Germline values: CDR1 SEHNR, CDR2 FQNEAQ (reference sequence). Trimming shortened V by 6 bases and J by 5 bases, and 13 bases separated the two germline ends. This CDR3 spans 14 amino acids. This CDR3 is CASRIGRETGELFF. The CDR3 DNA reads TGTGCCAGCAGGATTGGCAGGGAAACCGGGGAGCTGTTTTTT.

Points on this clonotype: Being one base from a much bigger clone, this may be a read error. This chain links TRBV28 with TRBJ1-5; D is undetermined. The germline V gene encodes CDR1 MDHEN and CDR2 SYDVKM. The CDR3 loop spans 14 amino acids. The CDR3 nucleotides read TGTGCCAGCAGCTGGAGGGTCAGCAATCAGCCCCGGCATTTT. Encoded protein: CASSWRVSNQPRHF.

This chain links TRBV24-1 with TRBJ2-1; 10 nucleotides agree with TRBD1. The CDR3 is made up of 14 amino acids. Germline CDR1 reads KGHDR; CDR2 reads SFDVKD. V was clipped by 7 bases and J by 9 bases; unmatched bases: 8. DNA of the CDR3: TGTGCCACCAGCCGACAGGGGGCCAGCACTGAGCAGTTCTTC. Translated, it gives CATSRQGASTEQFF.

This clonotype came up many times. The chain carries TRBV30 and TRBJ2-2, with 10 nucleotides matching TRBD2. Looked up from germline, CDR1 is GTSNPN and CDR2 is SVGIG (reference sequence). The CDR3 extends over 16 amino acids. The V segment lost 2 bases and the J segment 7 bases; nucleotides outside the gene matches: 10. This CDR3 reads CAWSRLLAGDVGELFF. DNA of the CDR3: TGTGCCTGGAGTAGGTTGCTAGCGGGAGATGTCGGGGAGCTGTTTTTT.

This chain connects TRBV9 to TRBJ2-1; the D is unclear. Per germline, CDR1 SGDLS and CDR2 YYNGEE. The CDR3 has 16 amino acids. Between the trimmed V and J ends, which lost 0 bases and 6 bases, there was a span of 16 bases. The CDR3 nucleotides are TGTGCCAGCAGCGTAGCGGGCAGAGAAACCGGCAATGAGCAGTTCTTC. Amino acid sequence: CASSVAGRETGNEQFF.

The sample holds many counts of this clonotype. This chain links TRBV15 with TRBJ2-6; TRBD2 might be the D (6 bases). V was shortened by 1 base and J by 3 bases, with 16 bases between the two germline ends. Germline V gives CDR1 LNHNV, CDR2 YYDKDF (reference sequence). The CDR3 covers 18 residues. DNA of the CDR3: TGTGCCACCAGCAGAGGGGATAGTAAGGGAGGTGGGGCCAACGTCCTGACTTTC. This encodes CATSRGDSKGGGANVLTF.

In its sample, this clonotype was seen many times. The chain recombines TRBV18 with TRBJ1-1; D is possibly TRBD1 (5 bases). Germline CDR1 is KGHSH and CDR2 is LQKENI. V was trimmed by 1 base and J by 7 bases, leaving 10 bases between them. The CDR3 consists of 13 residues. This CDR3 is CASSPQWGSEAFF. The CDR3, as DNA: TGTGCCAGCTCACCACAATGGGGCAGTGAAGCTTTCTTT. Supplemented by reference TRBV18 and TRBJ1-1, the full variable domain reads NAGVMQNPRHLVRRRGQEARLRCSPMKGHSHVYWYRQLPEEGLKFMVYLQKENIIDESGMPKERFSAEFPKEGPSILRIQQVVRGDSAAYFCASSPQWGSEAFFGQGTRLTVV.

This clonotype has at least ten counts. The genes are TRBV5-1 and TRBJ2-7; D possibly corresponds to TRBD2 (6 bases). This CDR3 comprises 16 residues. Germline V gives CDR1 SGHRS, CDR2 YFSETQ. V was pared by 4 bases and J by 2 bases, with 19 bases between. The DNA for the CDR3 is TGCGCCAGCAGCCCAAGTAGGGACTTCCTAGCCTACGAGCAGTACTTC. Protein sequence: CASSPSRDFLAYEQYF.

This clonotype was picked up many times. The rearrangement uses TRBV12-3 or TRBV12-4 and TRBJ1-1, with TRBD1 as a possible D gene (6 bases). The CDR3 has 16 residues. Trimming cost V 5 bases and J 6 bases, with 22 bases left between them. This CDR3 reads CASSPSLGGGWSEAFF. CDR3 nucleotides: TGTGCCAGCAGTCCCTCCTTAGGAGGGGGTTGGTCTGAAGCTTTCTTT.

Regarding this clonotype: A much larger clone lies one base from this, so it may be a read error. The chain uses TRBV20-1 and TRBJ1-2, with D possibly being TRBD1 (5 bases). The CDR3 extends over 14 amino acids. Germline values: CDR1 DFQATT, CDR2 SNEGSKA (reference sequence). V shed 1 base and J shed 3 bases, with 12 bases lying between them. The DNA for the CDR3 is TGCAGTGCTAGAGGGTCGGGGCTGGACTATGGCTACACCTTC. Protein product: CSARGSGLDYGYTF.

This clonotype appeared many times. V and J are TRBV6-2 or TRBV6-3 and TRBJ2-7; perhaps D is TRBD1 or TRBD2 (5 bases each). Germline V gene lookup returns CDR1 MNHEY and CDR2 SVGEGT. The CDR3 length is 14 residues. Trimming cost V 5 bases and J 2 bases, with 13 bases left between them. The CDR3 protein is CASSGGSEAYEQYF. The DNA for the CDR3 is TGTGCCAGCAGTGGGGGTAGCGAGGCCTACGAGCAGTACTTC.

Of note for this clonotype: It may be a read error: a sequence one base away is much more abundant. The genes are TRBV5-1 and TRBJ2-1; 8 bases match TRBD2. V shed 4 bases and J 8 bases; nucleotides not matched to a gene: 14. The length of the CDR3 is 16 residues. Germline CDR1 reads SGHRS; CDR2 reads YFSETQ. DNA of the CDR3: TGCGCCAGCAGCACCTTGGGGAGCGGGAGTTACGATGAGCAGTTCTTC. It encodes CASSTLGSGSYDEQFF.

This chain connects TRBV5-1 to TRBJ1-1, with D perhaps TRBD1 (6 bases). There are 16 residues in the CDR3. From germline, CDR1 is SGHRS and CDR2 YFSETQ. Trimming took off 5 bases at V and 3 bases at J, with 20 bases between the two ends. The CDR3 region is CASRDTGPGWDTEAFF. As DNA, the CDR3 is TGCGCCAGCAGAGATACAGGGCCGGGTTGGGACACTGAAGCTTTCTTT.

This clonotype was seen many times. The chain links TRBV7-8 to TRBJ2-7; TRBD2 agrees at 8 bases. The CDR3 has 13 amino acids. The V gene's germline CDR1 is SGHVS and CDR2 FQNEAQ. J was trimmed by 2 bases and V by 8 bases; bases with no gene match: 5. The CDR3 coding sequence is TGTGCCAGCGAAGCGGGAGACGCCTACGAGCAGTACTTC. Encoded protein: CASEAGDAYEQYF.

This clonotype was seen a few times. The gene calls are TRBV5-1 and TRBJ2-1; maybe TRBD1 (5 bases). Germline lookup yields CDR1 SGHRS and CDR2 YFSETQ. Trimming removed 1 base at V and 4 bases at J, with 12 bases between. The CDR3 consists of 15 residues. The CDR3 coding sequence is TGCGCCAGCAGCTTGAATGGACAAACGTACAATGAGCAGTTCTTC. It is translated as CASSLNGQTYNEQFF.

This clonotype was seen ten or more times. This sequence joins TRBV2 and TRBJ1-6; D may be TRBD1 (5 bases). Germline assignment: CDR1 SNHLY and CDR2 FYNNEI. The V end lost 7 bases, the J end lost 5 bases, and 12 bases lay between the germline ends. The CDR3 sequence is 14 residues long. The CDR3 DNA reads TGTGCCAGCAAGGGTAGGGGAGATAATTCACCCCTCCACTTT. It is translated as CASKGRGDNSPLHF.

This clonotype was counted many times. The rearrangement joins TRBV9 to TRBJ1-2, with D possibly TRBD1 on 6 matching bases. The CDR3 contains 14 residues. The V gene's germline CDR1 is SGDLS and CDR2 YYNGEE. V lost 0 bases and J lost 3, with 9 bases in between. The CDR3 nucleotides read TGTGCCAGCAGCGTAGGGGGGGGCGACTATGGCTACACCTTC. Translating it yields CASSVGGGDYGYTF.

As for this clonotype: A single base separates this from a much larger clone, so it may be a read error. This CDR3 reads CASSVWRATDTQYF. The CDR3 nucleotides are TGTGCCAGCAGCGTATGGAGGGCAACAGATACGCAGTATTTT. The rearrangement uses TRBV9 and TRBJ2-3; a weak D match, TRBD2 (6 bases). The V and J ends lost 1 base and 3 bases respectively, with 9 bases between them. Germline CDR1 and CDR2: SGDLS and YYNGEE. This CDR3 has 14 residues.

This clonotype was seen only a few times. The rearrangement joins TRBV20-1 to TRBJ2-4; D remains ambiguous. The CDR3 is made up of 14 amino acids. The V end lost 6 bases, the J end lost 1 base, and 13 bases lay between the germline ends. Germline V CDR1 and CDR2: DFQATT, SNEGSKA (reference sequence). CDR3 sequence: CSAPGRRAKNIQYF. The CDR3 DNA sequence: TGCAGTGCACCGGGCCGCCGGGCCAAAAACATTCAGTACTTC.

The chain carries TRBV2 and TRBJ1-6; unclear D gene. The germline CDR1 and CDR2 sequences are SNHLY and FYNNEI. V was shortened by 2 bases and J by 6 bases, with 11 bases between the two germline ends. This CDR3 comprises 15 residues. The CDR3 region is CASSEKSGINSPLHF. The CDR3 nucleotides are TGTGCCAGCAGTGAAAAATCAGGAATTAATTCACCCCTCCACTTT.

In its sample, this clonotype was seen a few times. The chain couples TRBV6-1 to TRBJ1-1; 11 nucleotides align to TRBD1. This CDR3 contains 15 residues. From germline, CDR1 is MNHNS and CDR2 SASEGT. J gave up 9 bases and V 1 base, and 7 bases lay outside the gene matches. CDR3 DNA sequence: TGTGCCAGCAGTGAAGACCGGACAGGGGGCTCGAAAGCTTTCTTT. Protein: CASSEDRTGGSKAFF.

CDR3 bases: TGTGCCAGCAGTGACTCTGGCCGGGACACCGGGACTTTGGTTCGGGGATATCAGCCCCAGCATTTT. It encodes CASSDSGRDTGTLVRGYQPQHF. The chain links TRBV6-4 to TRBJ1-5; maybe TRBD1 (6 bases). The germline CDR1 and CDR2 sequences are MRHNA and SNTAGT. Trimming took 0 bases from V and 5 from J, leaving 32 bases between them. The CDR3 is made up of 22 amino acids.